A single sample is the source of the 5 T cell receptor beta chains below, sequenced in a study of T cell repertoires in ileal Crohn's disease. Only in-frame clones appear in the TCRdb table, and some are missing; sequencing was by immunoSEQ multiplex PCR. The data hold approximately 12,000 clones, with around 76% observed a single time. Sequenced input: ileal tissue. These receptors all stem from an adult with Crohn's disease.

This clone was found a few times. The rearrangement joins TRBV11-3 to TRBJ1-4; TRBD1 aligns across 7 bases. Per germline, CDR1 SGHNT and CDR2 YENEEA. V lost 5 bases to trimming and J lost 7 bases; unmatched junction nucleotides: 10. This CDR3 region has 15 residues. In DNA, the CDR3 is TGTGCCAGCAGCATCCGACAGGGTTGGAGTGAAAAACTGTTTTTT. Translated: CASSIRQGWSEKLFF.

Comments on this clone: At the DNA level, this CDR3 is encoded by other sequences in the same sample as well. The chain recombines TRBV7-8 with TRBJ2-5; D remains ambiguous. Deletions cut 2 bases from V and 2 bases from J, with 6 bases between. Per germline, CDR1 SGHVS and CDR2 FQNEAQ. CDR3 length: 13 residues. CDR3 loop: CASSLNRQETQYF. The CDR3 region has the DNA TGTGCCAGCAGCTTAAACAGACAAGAGACCCAGTACTTC.

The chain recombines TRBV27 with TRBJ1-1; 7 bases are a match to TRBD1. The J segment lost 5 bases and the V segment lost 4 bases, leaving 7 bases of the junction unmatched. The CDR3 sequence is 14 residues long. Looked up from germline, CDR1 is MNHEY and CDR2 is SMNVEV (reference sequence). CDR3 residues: CASSWTGSGTEAFF. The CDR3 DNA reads TGTGCCAGCAGTTGGACAGGATCGGGGACTGAAGCTTTCTTT.

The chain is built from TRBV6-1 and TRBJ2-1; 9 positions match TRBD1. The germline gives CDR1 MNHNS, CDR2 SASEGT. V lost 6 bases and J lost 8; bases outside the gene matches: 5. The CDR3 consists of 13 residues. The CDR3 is CASRTTGGDEQFF. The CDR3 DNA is TGTGCCAGCAGGACCACAGGGGGCGATGAGCAGTTCTTC.

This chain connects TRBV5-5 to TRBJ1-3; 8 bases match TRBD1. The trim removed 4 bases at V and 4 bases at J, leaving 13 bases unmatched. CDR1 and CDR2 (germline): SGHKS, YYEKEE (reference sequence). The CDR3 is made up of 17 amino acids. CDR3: CASSALGQGRMGNTIYF. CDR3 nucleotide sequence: TGTGCCAGCAGCGCACTAGGACAGGGTCGGATGGGAAACACCATATATTTT.